These 9 T cell receptor beta chains originate from one sample sequenced in a study of cytomegalovirus exposure and HLA in healthy donors. The PCR ran on 60 Vbeta and 13 Jbeta primers. Measured with immunoSEQ multiplex PCR; TCRdb has only the in-frame clones, and not every one. Among about 180,000 clones listed, over 80% were seen once. Input material: PBMCs. These receptors were taken from a man aged 35 to 55 in good health and CMV-seronegative.

The chain is built from TRBV5-1 and TRBJ1-4; 12 nucleotides match TRBD1. CDR1 is SGHRS, CDR2 YFSETQ, per germline. V trimming: 4 bases; J trimming: 7 bases; junction bases outside the gene matches: 8. CDR3 length: 16 residues. CDR3 bases: TGCGCCAGCAGCCCCTCCGGGACAGGGGGCGGTGAAAAACTGTTTTTT. It yields the protein CASSPSGTGGGEKLFF.

About this clone: The germline gene is not matched at one end of the junction; a read error may be the cause. In DNA, the CDR3 is TGTGCTAGCAGCTTAGTCAGCGACAGGTCACTAGCCAAAAACATTCAGTACTTC. Encoded protein: CASSLVSDRSLAKNIQYF. V usage is TRBV7-7 and J usage is TRBJ2-4, with D perhaps TRBD1 (6 bases). The CDR3 has 18 residues. The germline V gene encodes CDR1 SSHAT and CDR2 FNYEAQ (reference sequence).

The chain uses TRBV2 and TRBJ2-7; TRBD2 is a possible D gene (6 bases). CDR1 and CDR2 from the germline V gene are SNHLY and FYNNEI. Trimming cost V 11 bases and J 4 bases, with 18 bases left between them. The length of the CDR3 is 13 residues. The CDR3 loop is CAGSGGEWYEQYF. For the CDR3, the DNA is TGTGCCGGCTCGGGCGGGGAGTGGTACGAGCAGTACTTC.

The table lists this clone with a few counts. The chain has TRBV11-3 and TRBJ1-1, with a possible D match to TRBD1 (6 bases). Trimming took 2 bases from V and 12 from J, leaving 19 bases between them. CDR1 SGHNT and CDR2 YENEEA come from the germline V gene. The CDR3 sequence is 14 residues long. In DNA form, the CDR3 reads TGTGCCAGCAGCTTAAGCACCGGGACAACCCTCCCTTTCTTT. The encoded protein is CASSLSTGTTLPFF.

This clone has more than one count but fewer than ten. The chain links TRBV7-8 to TRBJ1-2, with 7 nucleotides matching TRBD1. The CDR3 is made up of 16 amino acids. With V trimmed by 2 bases and J by 0 bases, 6 bases remained unmatched. Looked up from germline, CDR1 is SGHVS and CDR2 is FQNEAQ. As DNA, the CDR3 is TGTGCCAGCAGCTTATCAACAGGGGCTACTAACTATGGCTACACCTTC. As protein: CASSLSTGATNYGYTF. Variable domain in full (rest from reference TRBV7-8 and TRBJ1-2): GAGVSQSPRYKVAKRGQDVALRCDPISGHVSLFWYQQALGQGPEFLTYFQNEAQLDKSGLPSDRFFAERPEGSVSTLKIQRTQQEDSAVYLCASSLSTGATNYGYTFGSGTRLTVV.

The chain couples TRBV7-9 to TRBJ2-7, with D perhaps matching TRBD2 (7 bases). The CDR3 loop spans 16 amino acids. Trimming left V 3 bases short and J 1 base short, with 16 bases between. CDR1 and CDR2 (germline): SEHNR, FQNEAQ (reference sequence). The CDR3: CASSFSGGAESYEQYF. The CDR3, as DNA: TGTGCCAGCAGCTTTAGTGGGGGGGCGGAATCCTACGAGCAGTACTTC. Combining the CDR3 with reference TRBV7-9 and TRBJ2-7 gives the whole variable domain DTGVSQNPRHKITKRGQNVTFRCDPISEHNRLYWYRQTLGQGPEFLTYFQNEAQLEKSRLLSDRFSAERPKGSFSTLEIQRTEQGDSAMYLCASSFSGGAESYEQYFGPGTRLTVT.

This rearrangement joins TRBV2 to TRBJ1-1; D call uncertain. The CDR3 is 15 amino acids. V was trimmed by 2 bases and J by 4 bases, leaving 14 bases between them. Per germline, CDR1 SNHLY and CDR2 FYNNEI. In DNA, the CDR3 is TGTGCCAGCAGTGAATGGAGGGCGGGAAGCACTGAAGCTTTCTTT. It specifies CASSEWRAGSTEAFF.

The J gene is TRBJ1-4, the V gene TRBV30, with 8 bases matching TRBD1. The trim removed 3 bases at V and 7 bases at J, leaving 16 bases unmatched. This CDR3 has 17 residues. Germline CDR1 is GTSNPN and CDR2 is SVGIG (reference sequence). The DNA of the CDR3 is TGTGCCTGGAGCGCCCCAGGGGGCGCAGGTTATAGTGAAAAACTGTTTTTT. Translating gives CAWSAPGGAGYSEKLFF.

The rearrangement joins TRBV28 to TRBJ2-7; 9 bases line up with TRBD1. The germline V gene encodes CDR1 MDHEN and CDR2 SYDVKM. The trim removed 3 bases at V and 3 bases at J, leaving 3 bases unmatched. This CDR3 spans 14 amino acids. The CDR3 bases are TGTGCCAGCAGTTTGACAGGGGGGTACTACGAGCAGTACTTC. Translated: CASSLTGGYYEQYF.